The present T cell receptor (beta chain) was sequenced within a study of blood T cell repertoires in COVID-19. About the study: Samples representing acute and convalescent COVID-19 were sourced from the United States, Italy and Spain. Sample material is recorded as cDNA or gDNA derived from T cells, B-cell-depleted T cells, or PBMCs.

The CDR3 contains 16 residues. The ends lost 5 bases at V and 3 bases at J; junction bases unmatched: 8. The germline V gene encodes CDR1 SGHTA and CDR2 FQGNSA. Under the authors' procedure: By means of reference gene primer amplification, nucleated cell counts were estimated. Only in-frame clones appear in the TCRdb table, and some are missing; sequencing was by immunoSEQ multiplex PCR. D and trimming come from the DNA, and the V and J calls and clone size come from that table. The sample yields about 110,000 clones, 75% to 85% seen once. This TCR came from a woman older than 75 with active or convalescent COVID-19. The genes are TRBV7-2 and TRBJ1-3; 9 nucleotides match TRBD1. The specimen sequenced was peripheral blood. The CDR3 here is CASSPPGQGFGNTIYF. The CDR3 nucleotides are TGTGCCAGCAGCCCACCGGGACAGGGCTTTGGAAACACCATATATTTT.